The 9 T cell receptor beta chains given below trace back to one sample, sequenced in a study of blood T cell repertoires in COVID-19. Assay: immunoSEQ multiplex PCR; the TCRdb copy retains only in-frame clones and omits some. The profile shows 250,000 to 350,000 clones, 70% to 90% of them singletons. Sequenced: PBMCs or T cells enriched from blood (not recorded which). These receptor sequences come from a woman between 25 and 40 years old who had recovered from COVID-19.

Here the CDR3 DNA reads TGTGCCAGCAGCTTAGGGTCGGGGTGGGACTACATCCGCCACGAGCAGTACTTC. Translating it yields CASSLGSGWDYIRHEQYF. This chain joins TRBV7-9 and TRBJ2-7, with 7 bases identical to TRBD2. CDR3 length equals 18 residues. Trimming took 1 base from V and 5 from J; bases not matched to a gene: 17. Germline CDR1 is SEHNR and CDR2 is FQNEAQ (reference sequence).

The V and J genes are TRBV7-3 and TRBJ2-7; 11 nucleotides match TRBD2. CDR3 length: 15 amino acids. Looked up from germline, CDR1 is SGHTA and CDR2 is FQGTGA. V shed 5 bases, J shed 4 bases, and the junction held 7 bases outside the gene matches. CDR3 sequence (DNA): TGTGCCAGCAGCATACTAGCGGGAGAGGATTACGAGCAGTACTTC. Protein sequence: CASSILAGEDYEQYF.

J is TRBJ1-6 and V is TRBV10-3, with D possibly TRBD1 on 6 matching bases. With 2 bases removed from V and 1 base from J, the gap between germline ends came to 9 bases. CDR3 length: 16 amino acids. The V gene's germline CDR1 is ENHRY and CDR2 SYGVKD. CDR3 region: CAISERTGSYNSPLHF. The CDR3 region has the DNA TGTGCCATCAGTGAGCGTACAGGGTCCTATAATTCACCCCTCCACTTT.

This clone has just one count. This chain joins TRBV29-1 and TRBJ1-2, with 7 bases lining up with TRBD1. The CDR3 spans 14 residues. V trimming: 6 bases; J trimming: 8 bases; junction bases outside the gene matches: 15. The germline CDR1 and CDR2 sequences are SQVTM and ANQGSEA. CDR3 protein: CSVRGDRELQGYTF. Written as DNA, the CDR3 is TGCAGCGTAAGAGGTGACAGGGAGTTGCAGGGCTACACCTTC. Drawing the rest from reference TRBV29-1 and TRBJ1-2, the complete variable domain is SAVISQKPSRDICQRGTSLTIQCQVDSQVTMMFWYRQQPGQSLTLIATANQGSEATYESGFVIDKFPISRPNLTFSTLTVSNMSPEDSSIYLCSVRGDRELQGYTFGSGTRLTVV.

J is TRBJ1-4 and V is TRBV4-1, with 7 positions matching TRBD1. The J segment lost 8 bases and the V segment lost 2 bases, leaving 11 bases of the junction unmatched. The CDR3 contains 16 residues. Germline CDR1 reads MGHRA; CDR2 reads YSYEKL. The CDR3: CASSQQTGFGQEKLFF. CDR3 nucleotide sequence: TGCGCCAGCAGCCAACAGACAGGGTTCGGGCAAGAAAAACTGTTTTTT.

The V call is TRBV14, the J call TRBJ1-2, with no clear D. This CDR3 spans 18 amino acids. The V gene's germline CDR1 is SGHDN and CDR2 FVKESK. V was shortened by 0 bases and J by 0 bases, with 17 bases between the two germline ends. The CDR3 loop is CASSQDRGFDLTNYGYTF. CDR3 nucleotide sequence: TGTGCCAGCAGCCAAGATCGTGGATTCGACTTGACTAACTATGGCTACACCTTC.

This chain connects TRBV29-1 to TRBJ2-7; 14 bases agree with TRBD2. This CDR3 region has 15 residues. CDR1 and CDR2 from the germline V gene are SQVTM and ANQGSEA. J was trimmed by 4 bases and V by 4 bases; bases with no gene match: 6. The CDR3 DNA reads TGCAGCGTTGCCCTCGGGACTAGCGGGAGTTACGAGCAGTACTTC. Amino acid sequence: CSVALGTSGSYEQYF.

The CDR3 nucleotides read TGTGCCAGCAGCTTTCTAACCGGGGAGCTGTTTTTT. It translates to CASSFLTGELFF. The chain links TRBV11-2 to TRBJ2-2; D not resolved. The CDR3 runs 12 residues. Germline loops: CDR1 SGHAT, CDR2 FQNNGV. The V and J ends lost 3 bases and 5 bases respectively, with 4 bases between them.

This rearrangement joins TRBV19 to TRBJ1-1, with 7 bases lining up with TRBD1. The CDR3 extends over 15 amino acids. Trimming took 8 bases from V and 4 from J; bases not matched to a gene: 13. CDR1 and CDR2 from the germline V gene are LNHDA and SQIVND (reference sequence). The CDR3 protein is CASGTTGTDSTEAFF. CDR3 DNA: TGTGCCAGTGGCACGACAGGGACAGACAGCACTGAAGCTTTCTTT.